This TCR beta chain stems from a study of T cells of healthy individuals. Trimming took off 5 bases at V and 2 bases at J, with 9 bases between the two ends. The CDR3 runs 13 residues. Germline V CDR1 and CDR2: MNHEY, SVGAGI. TCRdb analysed the 5' RACE reads with MiXCR anew, one entry per CDR3 protein. This sample has about 96,000 distinct CDR3 sequences; approximately 15% occur once, and the top ten carry about 6%. This sequence joins TRBV6-5 and TRBJ1-2; perhaps TRBD1 as D (6 bases). The sequence was collected from a human donor in good health. CDR3 nucleotides: TGTGCCAGCAGTAGGACAGCGAACTATGGCTACACCTTC. Its translation is CASSRTANYGYTF.